This record looks at one T cell receptor beta chain sequence and its context. This sample stems from a study of blood T cell repertoires in COVID-19. Study information: From the United States, Italy and Spain came samples of acute and convalescent COVID-19. PBMCs, B-cell-depleted T cells, or T cells provided the cDNA or gDNA that made up the material.

The repertoire was sequenced with immunoSEQ multiplex PCR; TCRdb's copy has only in-frame clones and lacks some. This table holds about 110,000 clones, about four fifths found once. This CDR3 region has 14 residues. The germline gives CDR1 SGHRS, CDR2 YFSETQ. V was pared by 6 bases and J by 5 bases, with 7 bases of the junction left unmatched. The chain carries TRBV5-1 and TRBJ2-2; 7 bases are shared with TRBD1. The source material was peripheral blood. The TCR originated in an elderly woman with acute or convalescent COVID-19. The CDR3 loop is CASNDQGETGELFF. The CDR3 DNA reads TGCGCCAGCAACGACCAGGGGGAAACCGGGGAGCTGTTTTTT.